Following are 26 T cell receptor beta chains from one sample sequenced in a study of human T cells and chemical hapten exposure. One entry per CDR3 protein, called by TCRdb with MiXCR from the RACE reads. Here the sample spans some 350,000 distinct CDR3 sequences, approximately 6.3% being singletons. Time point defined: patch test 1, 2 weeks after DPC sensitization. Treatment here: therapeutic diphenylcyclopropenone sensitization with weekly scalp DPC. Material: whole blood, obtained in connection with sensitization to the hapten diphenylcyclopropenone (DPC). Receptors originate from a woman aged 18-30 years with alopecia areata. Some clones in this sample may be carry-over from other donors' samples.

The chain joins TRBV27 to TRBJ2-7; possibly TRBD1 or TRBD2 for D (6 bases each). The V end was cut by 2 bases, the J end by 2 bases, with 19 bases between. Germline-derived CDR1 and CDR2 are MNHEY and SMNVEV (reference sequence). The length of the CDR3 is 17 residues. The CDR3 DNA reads TGTGCCAGCAGTTTAAAACACCCCGGGGGCTTGACCTACGAGCAGTACTTC. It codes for CASSLKHPGGLTYEQYF.

In nucleotides, the CDR3 is TGTGCCAGCACCCCAACGGGACAGAAGTATGGCTACACCTTC. It specifies CASTPTGQKYGYTF. The chain uses TRBV2 and TRBJ1-2; TRBD1 agrees at 7 bases. Germline loops: CDR1 SNHLY, CDR2 FYNNEI. CDR3 length: 14 residues. Trimming removed 7 bases from V and 5 bases from J; junction bases left unmatched: 10.

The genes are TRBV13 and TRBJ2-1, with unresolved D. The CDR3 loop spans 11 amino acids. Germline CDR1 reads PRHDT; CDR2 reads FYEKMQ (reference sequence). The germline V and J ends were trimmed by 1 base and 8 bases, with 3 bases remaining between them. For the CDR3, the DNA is TGTGCCAGCAGCTTAGTACATGAGCAGTTCTTC. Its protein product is CASSLVHEQFF. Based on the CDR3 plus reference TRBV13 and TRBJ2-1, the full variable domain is AAGVIQSPRHLIKEKRETATLKCYPIPRHDTVYWYQQGPGQDPQFLISFYEKMQSDKGSIPDRFSAQQFSDYHSELNMSSLELGDSALYFCASSLVHEQFFGPGTRLTVL.

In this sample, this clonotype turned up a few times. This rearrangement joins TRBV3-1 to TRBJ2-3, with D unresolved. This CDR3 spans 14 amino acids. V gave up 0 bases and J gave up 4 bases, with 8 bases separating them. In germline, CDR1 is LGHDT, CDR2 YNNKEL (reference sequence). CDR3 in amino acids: CASSQDPRSDTQYF. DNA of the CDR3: TGTGCCAGCAGCCAAGATCCAAGGTCAGATACGCAGTATTTT.

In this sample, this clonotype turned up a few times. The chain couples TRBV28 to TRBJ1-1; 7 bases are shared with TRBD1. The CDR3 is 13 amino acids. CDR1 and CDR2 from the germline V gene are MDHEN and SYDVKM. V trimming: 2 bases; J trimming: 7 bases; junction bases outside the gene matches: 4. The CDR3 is CASSLRDSREAFF. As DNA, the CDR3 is TGTGCCAGCAGTTTAAGGGACAGCCGTGAAGCTTTCTTT.

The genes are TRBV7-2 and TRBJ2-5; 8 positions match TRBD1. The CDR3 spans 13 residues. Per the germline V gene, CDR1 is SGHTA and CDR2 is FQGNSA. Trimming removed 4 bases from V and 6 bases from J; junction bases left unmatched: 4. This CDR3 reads CASSSGQGKTQYF. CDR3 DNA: TGTGCCAGCAGCTCAGGACAGGGAAAGACCCAGTACTTC.

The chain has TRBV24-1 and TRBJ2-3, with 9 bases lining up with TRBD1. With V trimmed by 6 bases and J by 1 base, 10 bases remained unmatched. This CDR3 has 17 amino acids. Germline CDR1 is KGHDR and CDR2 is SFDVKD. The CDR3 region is CATSLGGQGKGTDTQYF. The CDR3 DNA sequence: TGTGCCACCAGTTTAGGAGGACAGGGGAAGGGCACAGATACGCAGTATTTT.

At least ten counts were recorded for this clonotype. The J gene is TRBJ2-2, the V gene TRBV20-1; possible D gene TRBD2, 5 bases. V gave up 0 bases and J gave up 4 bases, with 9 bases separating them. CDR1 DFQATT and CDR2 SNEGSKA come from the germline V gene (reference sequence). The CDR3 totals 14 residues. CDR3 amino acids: CSARDQLATGELFF. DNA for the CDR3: TGCAGTGCTAGAGATCAGCTAGCCACCGGGGAGCTGTTTTTT.

CDR3 nucleotides: TGCGCCAGCAGCTTCCGGGGGCCGGGTCAATTCGAGACCCAGTACTTC. This sequence encodes CASSFRGPGQFETQYF. The chain uses TRBV5-1 and TRBJ2-5; D might be TRBD1 or TRBD2, each matching 6 bases. This CDR3 has 16 amino acids. V gave up 2 bases and J gave up 5 bases, with 19 bases separating them. Germline V gives CDR1 SGHRS, CDR2 YFSETQ.

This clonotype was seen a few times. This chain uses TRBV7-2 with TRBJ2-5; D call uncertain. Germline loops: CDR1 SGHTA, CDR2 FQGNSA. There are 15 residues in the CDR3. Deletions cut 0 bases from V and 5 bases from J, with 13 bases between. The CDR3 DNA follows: TGTGCCAGCAGCTTAGCGCAGGCACCCCGGGAGACCCAGTACTTC. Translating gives CASSLAQAPRETQYF.

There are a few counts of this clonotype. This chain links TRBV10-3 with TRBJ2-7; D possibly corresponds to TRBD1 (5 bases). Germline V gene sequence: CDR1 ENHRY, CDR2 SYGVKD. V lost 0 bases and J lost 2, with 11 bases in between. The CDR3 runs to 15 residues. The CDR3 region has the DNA TGTGCCATCAGTGAGTCGACATCAGGGACCTACGAGCAGTACTTC. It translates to CAISESTSGTYEQYF.

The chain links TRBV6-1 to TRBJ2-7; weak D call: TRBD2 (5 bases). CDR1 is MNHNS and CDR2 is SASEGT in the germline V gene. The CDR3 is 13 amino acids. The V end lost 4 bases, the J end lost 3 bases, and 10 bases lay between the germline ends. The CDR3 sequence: CASSGSGFYEQYF. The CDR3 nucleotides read TGTGCCAGCAGTGGCAGCGGATTCTACGAGCAGTACTTC.

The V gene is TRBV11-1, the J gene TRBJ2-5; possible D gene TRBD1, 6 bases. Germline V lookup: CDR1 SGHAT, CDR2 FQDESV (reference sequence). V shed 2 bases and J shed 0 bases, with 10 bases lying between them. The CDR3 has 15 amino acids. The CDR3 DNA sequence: TGTGCCAGCAGCTTATCCACAGGGTACCAAGAGACCCAGTACTTC. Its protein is CASSLSTGYQETQYF.

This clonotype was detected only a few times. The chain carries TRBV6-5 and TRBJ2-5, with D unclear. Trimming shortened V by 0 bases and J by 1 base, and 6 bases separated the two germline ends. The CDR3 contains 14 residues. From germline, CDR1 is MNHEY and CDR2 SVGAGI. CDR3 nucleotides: TGTGCCAGCAGTTACTCTAGCACCCAAGAGACCCAGTACTTC. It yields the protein CASSYSSTQETQYF.

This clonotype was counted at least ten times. The DNA of the CDR3 is TGTGCCAGCTCACCTGACTCTGGGGCCAACGTCCTGACTTTC. Translating it yields CASSPDSGANVLTF. J is TRBJ2-6 and V is TRBV18; D is unclear. V lost 3 bases and J lost 0, with 3 bases in between. The CDR3 runs 14 residues. Germline V lookup: CDR1 KGHSH, CDR2 LQKENI.

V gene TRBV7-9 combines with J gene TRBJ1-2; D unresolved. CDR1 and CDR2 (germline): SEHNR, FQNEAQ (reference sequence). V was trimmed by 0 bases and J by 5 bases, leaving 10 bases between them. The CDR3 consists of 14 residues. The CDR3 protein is CASSLAGRGYGYTF. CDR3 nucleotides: TGTGCCAGCAGCTTAGCGGGCAGAGGGTATGGCTACACCTTC. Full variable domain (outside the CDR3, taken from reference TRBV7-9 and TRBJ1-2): DTGVSQNPRHKITKRGQNVTFRCDPISEHNRLYWYRQTLGQGPEFLTYFQNEAQLEKSRLLSDRFSAERPKGSFSTLEIQRTEQGDSAMYLCASSLAGRGYGYTFGSGTRLTVV.

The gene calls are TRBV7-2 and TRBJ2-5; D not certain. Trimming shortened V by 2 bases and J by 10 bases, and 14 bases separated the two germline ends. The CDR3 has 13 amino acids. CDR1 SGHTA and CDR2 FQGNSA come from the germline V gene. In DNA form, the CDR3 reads TGTGCCAGCAGCTTACCAGAGACCCAAGGCCAGTACTTC. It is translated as CASSLPETQGQYF.

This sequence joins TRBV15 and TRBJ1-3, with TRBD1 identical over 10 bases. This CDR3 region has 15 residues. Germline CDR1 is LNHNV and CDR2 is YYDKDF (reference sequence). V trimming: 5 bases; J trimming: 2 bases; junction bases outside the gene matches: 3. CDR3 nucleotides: TGTGCCACCAGCGGCGGACAGGGGGCTGGAAACACCATATATTTT. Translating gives CATSGGQGAGNTIYF.

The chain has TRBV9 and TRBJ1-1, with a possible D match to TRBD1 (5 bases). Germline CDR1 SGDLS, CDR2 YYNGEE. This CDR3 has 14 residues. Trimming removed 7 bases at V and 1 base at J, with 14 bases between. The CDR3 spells CASSWDGGNTEAFF. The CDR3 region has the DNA TGTGCCAGCTCCTGGGACGGGGGGAACACTGAAGCTTTCTTT.

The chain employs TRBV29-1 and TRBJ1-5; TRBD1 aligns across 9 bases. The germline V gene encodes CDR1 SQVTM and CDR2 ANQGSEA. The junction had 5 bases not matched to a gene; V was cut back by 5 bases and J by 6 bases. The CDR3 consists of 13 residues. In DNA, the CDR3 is TGCAGCGTTATGACAGGGGGAGGTCAGCCCCAGCATTTT. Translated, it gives CSVMTGGGQPQHF.

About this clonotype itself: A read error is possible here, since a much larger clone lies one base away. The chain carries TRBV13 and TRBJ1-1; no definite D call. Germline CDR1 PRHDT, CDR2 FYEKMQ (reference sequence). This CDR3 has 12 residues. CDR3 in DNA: TGTGTCAGCAGCCCTGAGAACACTGAAGCTTTCTTT. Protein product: CVSSPENTEAFF.

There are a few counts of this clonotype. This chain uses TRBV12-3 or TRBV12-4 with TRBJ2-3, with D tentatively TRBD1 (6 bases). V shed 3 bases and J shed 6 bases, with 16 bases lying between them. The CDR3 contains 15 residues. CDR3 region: CASSFRGIQGDTQYF. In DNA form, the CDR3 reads TGTGCCAGCAGTTTTAGGGGAATCCAGGGGGATACGCAGTATTTT.

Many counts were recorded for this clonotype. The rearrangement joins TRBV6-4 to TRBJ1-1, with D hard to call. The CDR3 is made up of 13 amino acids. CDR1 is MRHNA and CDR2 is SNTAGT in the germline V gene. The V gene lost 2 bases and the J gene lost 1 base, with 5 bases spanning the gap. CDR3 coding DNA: TGTGCCAGCAGTGACCAGCCGAACACTGAAGCTTTCTTT. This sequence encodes CASSDQPNTEAFF.

The CDR3 region is CASDDGPGSYEAFF. DNA of the CDR3: TGTGCCAGCGACGACGGACCAGGGTCGTATGAAGCTTTCTTT. The V call is TRBV28, the J call TRBJ1-1; perhaps TRBD1 as D (5 bases). CDR3 length: 14 amino acids. The V gene's germline CDR1 is MDHEN and CDR2 SYDVKM. Trimming removed 8 bases from V and 7 bases from J, with 20 bases in between.

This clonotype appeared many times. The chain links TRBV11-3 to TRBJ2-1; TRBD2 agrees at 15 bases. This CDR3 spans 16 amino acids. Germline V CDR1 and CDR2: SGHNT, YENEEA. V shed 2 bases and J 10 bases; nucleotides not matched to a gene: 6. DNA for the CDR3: TGTGCCAGCAGCTTACAGGGACTAGCGGGGGGAGAGGAGCAGTTCTTC. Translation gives CASSLQGLAGGEEQFF. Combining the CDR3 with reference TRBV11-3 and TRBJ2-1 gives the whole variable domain EAGVVQSPRYKIIEKKQPVAFWCNPISGHNTLYWYLQNLGQGPELLIRYENEEAVDDSQLPKDRFSAERLKGVDSTLKIQPAELGDSAVYLCASSLQGLAGGEEQFFGPGTRLTVL.

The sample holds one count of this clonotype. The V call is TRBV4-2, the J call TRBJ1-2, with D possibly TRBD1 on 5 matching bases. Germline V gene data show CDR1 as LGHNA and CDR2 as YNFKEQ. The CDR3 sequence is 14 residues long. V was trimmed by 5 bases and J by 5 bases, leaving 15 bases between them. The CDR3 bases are TGTGCCAGCAGCAGAGAGGGGTCCGGTTATGGCTACACCTTC. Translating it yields CASSREGSGYGYTF.